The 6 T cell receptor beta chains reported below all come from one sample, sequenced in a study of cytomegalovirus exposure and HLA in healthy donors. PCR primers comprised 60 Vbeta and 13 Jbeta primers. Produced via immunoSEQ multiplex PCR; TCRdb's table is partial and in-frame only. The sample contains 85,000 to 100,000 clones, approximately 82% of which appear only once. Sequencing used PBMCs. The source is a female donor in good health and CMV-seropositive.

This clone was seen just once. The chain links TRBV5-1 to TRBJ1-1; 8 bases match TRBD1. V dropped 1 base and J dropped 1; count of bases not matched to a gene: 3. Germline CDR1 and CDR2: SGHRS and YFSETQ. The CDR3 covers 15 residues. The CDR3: CASSLPGQGNTEAFF. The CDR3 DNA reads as TGCGCCAGCAGCTTGCCTGGACAGGGGAACACTGAAGCTTTCTTT. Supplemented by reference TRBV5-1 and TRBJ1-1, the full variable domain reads KAGVTQTPRYLIKTRGQQVTLSCSPISGHRSVSWYQQTPGQGLQFLFEYFSETQRNKGNFPGRFSGRQFSNSRSEMNVSTLELGDSALYLCASSLPGQGNTEAFFGQGTRLTVV.

The CDR3 sequence: CASSYLAGGSQTQYF. The DNA for the CDR3 is TGTGCCAGCAGTTACTTGGCAGGGGGCTCTCAGACCCAGTACTTC. V is TRBV6-5 and J is TRBJ2-5; 8 bases map to TRBD1. Per germline, CDR1 MNHEY and CDR2 SVGAGI. The CDR3 totals 15 residues. Trimming cost V 1 base and J 6 bases; bases outside gene matches: 7.

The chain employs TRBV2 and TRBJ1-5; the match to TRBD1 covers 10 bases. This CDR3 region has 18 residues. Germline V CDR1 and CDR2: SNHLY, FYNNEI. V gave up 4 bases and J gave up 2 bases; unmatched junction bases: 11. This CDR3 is CASSVPGQGSRGNQPQHF. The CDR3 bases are TGTGCCAGCAGTGTCCCGGGACAGGGGTCGCGGGGCAATCAGCCCCAGCATTTT.

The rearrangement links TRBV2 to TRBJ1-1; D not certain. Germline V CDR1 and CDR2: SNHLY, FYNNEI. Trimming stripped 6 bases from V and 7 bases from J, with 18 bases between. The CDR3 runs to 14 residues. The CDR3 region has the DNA TGTGCCAGCAGCTTAGTAGAGGGTACCCGTGAAGCTTTCTTT. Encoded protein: CASSLVEGTREAFF.

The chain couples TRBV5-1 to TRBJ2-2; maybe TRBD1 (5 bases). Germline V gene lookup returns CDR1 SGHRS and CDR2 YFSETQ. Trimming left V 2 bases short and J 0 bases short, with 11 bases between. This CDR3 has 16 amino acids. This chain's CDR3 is CASSLRQIANTGELFF. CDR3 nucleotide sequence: TGCGCCAGCAGCTTACGACAGATTGCGAACACCGGGGAGCTGTTTTTT. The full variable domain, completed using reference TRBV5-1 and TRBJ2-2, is KAGVTQTPRYLIKTRGQQVTLSCSPISGHRSVSWYQQTPGQGLQFLFEYFSETQRNKGNFPGRFSGRQFSNSRSEMNVSTLELGDSALYLCASSLRQIANTGELFFGEGSRLTVL.

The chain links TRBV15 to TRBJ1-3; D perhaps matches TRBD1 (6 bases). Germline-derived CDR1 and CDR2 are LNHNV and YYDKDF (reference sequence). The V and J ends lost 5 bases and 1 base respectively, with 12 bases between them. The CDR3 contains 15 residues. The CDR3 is CATSRLGGSGNTIYF. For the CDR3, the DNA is TGTGCCACCAGCCGCCTAGGGGGATCTGGAAACACCATATATTTT. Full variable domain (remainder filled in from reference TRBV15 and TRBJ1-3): DAMVIQNPRYQVTQFGKPVTLSCSQTLNHNVMYWYQQKSSQAPKLLFHYYDKDFNNEADTPDNFQSRRPNTSFCFLDIRSPGLGDTAMYLCATSRLGGSGNTIYFGEGSWLTVV.